This T cell receptor (beta chain) was sequenced during a study of tumor-infiltrating lymphocytes in localized non-small cell lung cancer. Assay used: immunoSEQ multiplex PCR; TCRdb lists only in-frame clones, some missing. The table shows about 9,500 clones, with less than 80% occurring only once. The germline V gene has CDR1 LGHNT and CDR2 FRNRAP. Trimming took 5 bases from V and 6 from J, leaving 13 bases between them. The CDR3 consists of 13 residues. For this clone: Its antigen is unidentified.

Overall study findings and caveats: Not all patients were TCR sequenced, owing to tissue quantity.

The origin of this receptor is a human donor with non-small cell lung cancer. The chain employs TRBV12-5 and TRBJ1-2; D unresolved. The sequenced sample consisted of lung tumor tissue. The CDR3 region has the DNA TGTGCTAGTGGTCCCCCCGTTTACGATGGCTACACCTTC. Translation gives CASGPPVYDGYTF.